The clone carrying this T cell receptor beta chain showed up just a few times. Its antigen is still unknown. Using immunoSEQ multiplex PCR, the repertoire was profiled, and TCRdb retains in-frame clones only, with some absent. Altogether under 20,000 clones are present, 70% to 75% being singletons, with the ten largest covering roughly 15%. These data originate in a study of vaccination effects on CD4 cells after COVID-19. The CDR3 is made up of 11 amino acids. The V end was cut by 6 bases, the J end by 5 bases, with 7 bases between. The V gene's germline CDR1 is KGHSH and CDR2 LQKENI. ViraFEST used viral peptide pools to expand antigen-specific CD4+ T cells before sequencing. Around day 10 of culture, CD4+ T cells were separated out. A PCR test confirmed that the person had SARS-CoV-2 infection between March and December 2020.

The chain has TRBV18 and TRBJ2-5; D gene uncertain. Sequenced here: CD4+ T cells from PBMCs cultured with SARS-CoV-2 spike peptides, sampled before COVID-19 vaccination. The clonotype was recovered from a human donor who had a prior SARS-CoV-2 infection. The CDR3 region has the DNA TGTGCCAGCTCCGCCGGGGAGACCCAGTACTTC. Residues: CASSAGETQYF.